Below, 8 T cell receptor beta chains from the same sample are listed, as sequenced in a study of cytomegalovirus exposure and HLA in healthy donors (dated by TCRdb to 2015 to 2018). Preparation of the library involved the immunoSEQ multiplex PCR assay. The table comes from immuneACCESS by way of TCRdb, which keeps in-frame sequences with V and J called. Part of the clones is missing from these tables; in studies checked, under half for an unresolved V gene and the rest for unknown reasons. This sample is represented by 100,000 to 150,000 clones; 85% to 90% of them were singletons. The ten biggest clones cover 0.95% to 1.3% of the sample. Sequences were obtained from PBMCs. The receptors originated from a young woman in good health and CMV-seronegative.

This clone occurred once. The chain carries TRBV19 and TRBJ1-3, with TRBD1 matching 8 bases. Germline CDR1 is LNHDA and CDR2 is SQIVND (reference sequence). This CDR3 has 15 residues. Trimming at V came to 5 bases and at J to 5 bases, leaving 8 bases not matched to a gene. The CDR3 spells CASSLAGTGRNTIYF. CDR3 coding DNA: TGTGCCAGTAGTCTAGCCGGGACAGGAAGAAACACCATATATTTT.

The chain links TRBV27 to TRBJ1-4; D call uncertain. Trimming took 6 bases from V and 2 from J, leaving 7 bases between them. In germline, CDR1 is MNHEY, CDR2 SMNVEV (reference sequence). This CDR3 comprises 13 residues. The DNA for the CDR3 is TGTGCCAGCAGAAGCCTGACTAATGAAAAACTGTTTTTT. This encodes CASRSLTNEKLFF.

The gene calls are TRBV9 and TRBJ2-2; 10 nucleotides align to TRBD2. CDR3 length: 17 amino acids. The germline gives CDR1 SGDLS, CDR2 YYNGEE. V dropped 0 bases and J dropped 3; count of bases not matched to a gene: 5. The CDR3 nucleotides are TGTGCCAGCAGCGTAGGGCTAGCGGGAGCTTACACCGGGGAGCTGTTTTTT. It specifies CASSVGLAGAYTGELFF. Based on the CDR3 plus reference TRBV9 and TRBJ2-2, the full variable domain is DSGVTQTPKHLITATGQRVTLRCSPRSGDLSVYWYQQSLDQGLQFLIQYYNGEERAKGNILERFSAQQFPDLHSELNLSSLELGDSALYFCASSVGLAGAYTGELFFGEGSRLTVL.

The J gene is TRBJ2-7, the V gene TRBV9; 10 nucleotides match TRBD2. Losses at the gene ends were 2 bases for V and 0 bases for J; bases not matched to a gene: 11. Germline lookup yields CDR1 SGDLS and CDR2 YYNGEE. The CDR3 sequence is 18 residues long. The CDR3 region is CASSVGAGGSRSSYEQYF. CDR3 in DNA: TGTGCCAGCAGCGTGGGAGCGGGAGGGTCTAGGTCCTCCTACGAGCAGTACTTC.

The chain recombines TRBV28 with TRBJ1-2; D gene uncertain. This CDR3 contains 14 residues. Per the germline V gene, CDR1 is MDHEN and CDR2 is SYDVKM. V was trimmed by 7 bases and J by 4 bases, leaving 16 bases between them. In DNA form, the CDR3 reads TGTGCCAGCACCCTAGGCGACCTAGCCTATGGCTACACCTTC. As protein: CASTLGDLAYGYTF.

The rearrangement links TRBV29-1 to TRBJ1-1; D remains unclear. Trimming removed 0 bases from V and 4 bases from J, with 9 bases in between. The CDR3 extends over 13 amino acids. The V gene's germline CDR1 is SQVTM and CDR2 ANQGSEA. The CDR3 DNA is TGCAGCGTTGAAGATCAGCGGGGCACTGAAGCTTTCTTT. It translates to CSVEDQRGTEAFF.

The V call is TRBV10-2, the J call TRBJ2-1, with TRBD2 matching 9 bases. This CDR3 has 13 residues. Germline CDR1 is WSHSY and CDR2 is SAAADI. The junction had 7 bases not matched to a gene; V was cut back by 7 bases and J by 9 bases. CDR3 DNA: TGCGCCAGCACCAGCGGGAGGTCGGGTGAGCAGTTCTTC. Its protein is CASTSGRSGEQFF.

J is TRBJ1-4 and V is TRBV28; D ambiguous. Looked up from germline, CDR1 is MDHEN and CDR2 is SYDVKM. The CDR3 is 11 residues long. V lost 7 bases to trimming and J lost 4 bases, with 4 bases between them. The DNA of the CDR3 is TGTGCCAGCACCATTAATGAAAAACTGTTTTTT. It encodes CASTINEKLFF.